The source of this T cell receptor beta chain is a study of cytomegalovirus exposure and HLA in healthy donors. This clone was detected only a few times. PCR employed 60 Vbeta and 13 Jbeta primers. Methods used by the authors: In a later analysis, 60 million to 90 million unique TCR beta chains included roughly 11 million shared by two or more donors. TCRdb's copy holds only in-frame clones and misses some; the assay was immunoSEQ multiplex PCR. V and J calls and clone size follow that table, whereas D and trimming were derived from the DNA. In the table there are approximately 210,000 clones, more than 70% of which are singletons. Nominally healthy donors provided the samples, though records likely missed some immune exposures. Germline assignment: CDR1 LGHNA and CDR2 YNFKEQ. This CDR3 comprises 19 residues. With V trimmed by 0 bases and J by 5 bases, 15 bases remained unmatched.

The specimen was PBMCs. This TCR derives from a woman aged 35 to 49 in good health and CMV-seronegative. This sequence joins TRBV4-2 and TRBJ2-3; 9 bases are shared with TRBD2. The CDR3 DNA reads TGTGCCAGCAGCCAAGATGAAGGAGGTAGCGGGAGTGGCGGAGATACGCAGTATTTT. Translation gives CASSQDEGGSGSGGDTQYF.